These T cell receptor beta chains were read from a single sample in a study of regulatory T cells in long-lasting Graves disease. In TCRdb, the multiplex PCR reads were re-called with MiXCR into one record per CDR3 protein. The repertoire holds roughly 490,000 distinct CDR3 sequences, with 22% as singletons. The source was peripheral blood mononuclear cells (PBMCs), collected when the disease was refractory, from a patient treated with antithyroid drugs. The source is a female donor with Graves disease. Each CDR3 is given with its conserved first and last residue. A D gene is named only where the DNA matches it firmly. A row's size may be missing; if present it is once, few, many or a size class.

d_call	j_call	v_call	clone_size	cdr3_aa	cdr3_nt
.	TRBJ2-7	TRBV14	.	CASNSPMTPSTYEQYF	TGTGCCAGCAATTCCCCTATGACACCGTCAACCTACGAGCAGTACTTC
.	TRBJ2-7	TRBV2	many	CASKWVETSYEQYF	TGTGCCAGCAAGTGGGTAGAGACGTCCTACGAGCAGTACTTC
.	TRBJ1-2	TRBV30	.	CAWGKGAGVGYTF	TGTGCCTGGGGAAAGGGTGCAGGGGTTGGCTACACCTTC
.	TRBJ2-2	TRBV6-2/TRBV6-3	few	CASSYLQNTGELFF	TGTGCCAGCAGTTACTTACAGAACACCGGGGAGCTGTTTTTT
.	TRBJ1-5	TRBV6-1	.	CASSPRGDLGQPQHF	TGTGCCAGCAGTCCCCGCGGGGACTTGGGTCAGCCCCAGCATTTT
.	TRBJ1-1	TRBV27	many	CASSTRQYTEAFF	TGTGCCAGCAGTACCCGACAGTACACTGAAGCTTTCTTT
.	TRBJ2-5	TRBV7-9	.	CASSLISSSRGSWQETQYF	TGTGCCAGCAGCCTAATTAGTTCCTCAAGGGGGAGTTGGCAAGAGACCCAGTACTTC
.	TRBJ1-1	TRBV7-6	.	CASSLAQGSTFF	TGTGCCAGCAGCTTAGCCCAGGGGTCGACTTTCTTT
.	TRBJ1-1	TRBV20-1	.	CSARLVAKREAFF	TGCAGTGCTAGATTGGTAGCGAAGCGTGAAGCTTTCTTT
TRBD2	TRBJ2-7	TRBV27	many	CASSILRGGPYEQYF	TGTGCCAGCAGCATTCTTAGGGGAGGGCCCTACGAGCAGTACTTC
TRBD2	TRBJ2-7	TRBV20-1	few	CSARIGGGALEQYF	TGCAGTGCTAGAATAGGCGGGGGGGCTTTGGAGCAGTACTTC
.	TRBJ2-2	TRBV12-3/TRBV12-4	few	CASSFETGELFF	TGTGCCAGCAGTTTCGAGACCGGGGAGCTGTTTTTT
TRBD1	TRBJ2-7	TRBV27	.	CASSSLEQGAVYEQYF	TGTGCCAGCAGTTCTCTTGAACAGGGGGCAGTGTACGAGCAGTACTTC
TRBD1	TRBJ1-1	TRBV20-1	.	CSASRGQSGGAFF	TGCAGTGCTAGTAGGGGACAGTCGGGGGGAGCTTTCTTT
.	TRBJ2-7	TRBV7-6	.	CASSLLIPKRDESYEQYF	TGTGCCAGCAGCCTCTTGATCCCGAAACGGGACGAATCCTACGAGCAGTACTTC
.	TRBJ2-6	TRBV10-3	many	CAISEGGTAISGANVLTF	TGTGCCATCAGTGAGGGGGGGACAGCAATCTCTGGGGCCAACGTCCTGACTTTC
TRBD1	TRBJ2-4	TRBV11-2	many	CASSSGQGLAKNIQYF	TGTGCCAGCAGCTCAGGACAGGGGTTGGCCAAAAACATTCAGTACTTC
TRBD1	TRBJ1-2	TRBV10-2	.	CASSLELTGDYGYTF	TGCGCCAGCAGTCTGGAACTGACAGGGGACTATGGCTACACCTTC
.	TRBJ1-1	TRBV6-1	many	CASSQGYTEAFF	TGTGCCAGCAGTCAGGGGTACACTGAAGCTTTCTTT
TRBD1	TRBJ1-4	TRBV7-2	few	CASSLDRGQLFF	TGTGCCAGCAGTTTGGACAGGGGACAACTGTTTTTT
.	TRBJ2-5	TRBV2	many	CAIWGGQETQYF	TGTGCCATCTGGGGCGGGCAAGAGACCCAGTACTTC
TRBD1	TRBJ1-2	TRBV9	few	CASSVGVDRADYGYTF	TGTGCCAGCAGCGTAGGGGTCGACAGGGCGGACTATGGCTACACCTTC
.	TRBJ2-6	TRBV2	few	CASIGGGPGANVLTF	TGTGCCAGCATAGGGGGGGGGCCTGGGGCCAACGTCCTGACTTTC
.	TRBJ2-7	TRBV6-2/TRBV6-3	.	CASSYSRALGDSYEQYF	TGTGCCAGCAGTTACTCCCGGGCCCTCGGGGACTCCTACGAGCAGTACTTC
TRBD2	TRBJ2-2	TRBV11-2	.	CASSGGGRGTGELFF	TGTGCCAGCAGCGGGGGAGGGAGAGGCACCGGGGAGCTGTTTTTT
TRBD2	TRBJ2-5	TRBV29-1	few	CSASIAGVGETQYF	TGCAGCGCCTCTATAGCGGGAGTAGGGGAGACCCAGTACTTC
TRBD2	TRBJ2-5	TRBV24-1	many	CATSELLAGQETQYF	TGTGCCACCAGTGAGCTACTAGCGGGGCAAGAGACCCAGTACTTC
.	TRBJ2-4	TRBV7-2	many	CASSLPGKNIQYF	TGTGCCAGCAGTCTACCCGGCAAAAACATTCAGTACTTC
.	TRBJ1-1	TRBV3-1	few	CASSQVPTEAFF	TGTGCCAGCAGCCAAGTCCCCACTGAAGCTTTCTTT
.	TRBJ2-5	TRBV10-3	.	CAISESWDPEETQYF	TGTGCCATCAGTGAGTCGTGGGACCCCGAAGAGACCCAGTACTTC
.	TRBJ2-5	TRBV5-5	many	CASSFGGKETQYF	TGTGCCAGCAGCTTCGGCGGAAAAGAGACCCAGTACTTC
.	TRBJ2-1	TRBV6-2/TRBV6-3	.	CASSYSGVHEQFF	TGTGCCAGCAGTTACTCTGGGGTTCATGAGCAGTTCTTC
.	TRBJ1-2	TRBV19	few	CASSIWVYGYTF	TGTGCCAGTAGTATCTGGGTCTATGGCTACACCTTC
.	TRBJ1-5	TRBV20-1	.	CSARDIRGGANQPQHF	TGCAGTGCTAGAGATATTAGGGGGGGGGCCAATCAGCCCCAGCATTTT
TRBD2	TRBJ2-2	TRBV2	few	CASSEGLAGTGELFF	TGTGCCAGCAGTGAGGGACTAGCGGGAACCGGGGAGCTGTTTTTT
TRBD2	TRBJ2-5	TRBV7-2	many	CASSLGLAAQQETQYF	TGTGCCAGCAGCTTAGGACTAGCGGCCCAGCAAGAGACCCAGTACTTC
.	TRBJ2-3	TRBV7-9	few	CASSLSADTQYF	TGTGCCAGCAGCTTATCGGCCGATACGCAGTATTTT
TRBD1	TRBJ2-4	TRBV7-2	few	CASSLGGTRGRSIQYF	TGTGCCAGCAGCTTAGGGGGTACTAGGGGGCGGAGCATTCAGTACTTC
TRBD2	TRBJ2-1	TRBV6-2/TRBV6-3	.	CASRLAISYNEQFF	TGTGCCAGCAGACTAGCGATCTCCTACAATGAGCAGTTCTTC
.	TRBJ2-3	TRBV11-3	few	CASSLAGNTDTQYF	TGTGCCAGCAGCTTAGCGGGGAACACAGATACGCAGTATTTT
TRBD2	TRBJ2-7	TRBV7-9	many	CASSHQTSGRYEQYF	TGTGCCAGCAGCCACCAGACTAGCGGGAGATACGAGCAGTACTTC
TRBD2	TRBJ2-1	TRBV6-1	few	CATLLAGGNEQFF	TGTGCCACCTTACTAGCGGGGGGCAATGAGCAGTTCTTC
.	TRBJ2-7	TRBV7-2	few	CASSLTSVQGGEQYF	TGTGCCAGCAGCTTAACTTCAGTACAGGGCGGGGAGCAGTACTTC
.	TRBJ2-7	TRBV12-3/TRBV12-4	many	CASSYGSGPSYEQYF	TGTGCCAGCAGCTACGGGTCAGGTCCTTCCTACGAGCAGTACTTC
.	TRBJ1-5	TRBV5-1	few	CASSLTGYGNQPQHF	TGCGCCAGCAGCTTGACAGGGTACGGCAATCAGCCCCAGCATTTT
TRBD2	TRBJ2-7	TRBV19	.	CASSISGTSLYEQYF	TGTGCCAGTAGTATTTCCGGGACTAGCCTCTACGAGCAGTACTTC
.	TRBJ2-1	TRBV20-1	once	CSAGGSFYNEQFF	TGCAGTGCTGGGGGGAGTTTCTACAATGAGCAGTTCTTC
.	TRBJ2-7	TRBV3-1	.	CASSRMLINEQYF	TGTGCCAGCAGCCGTATGTTAATCAACGAGCAGTACTTC
.	TRBJ2-7	TRBV5-6	few	CASSAFQESSYEQYF	TGTGCCAGCAGCGCATTTCAGGAAAGCTCCTACGAGCAGTACTTC
.	TRBJ1-2	TRBV10-3	many	CAISERTVDGYTF	TGTGCCATCAGTGAAAGGACAGTGGATGGCTACACCTTC
.	TRBJ1-2	TRBV10-3	many	CAISEVSYGYTF	TGTGCCATCAGTGAAGTCAGCTATGGCTACACCTTC
TRBD2	TRBJ2-5	TRBV20-1	.	CSQSGGHDVETQYF	TGCAGTCAGAGCGGGGGCCACGATGTTGAGACCCAGTACTTC
.	TRBJ2-7	TRBV29-1	.	CSVDKGSYEQYF	TGCAGCGTTGACAAGGGCAGCTACGAGCAGTACTTC
TRBD1	TRBJ2-5	TRBV11-2	many	CASSPHRGQVETQYF	TGTGCCAGCAGCCCACACAGGGGGCAAGTAGAGACCCAGTACTTC